This T cell receptor beta chain was captured in a study of beta chain features in type 1 diabetes. General study findings and limits: The similarity of naive, central memory and Treg TCRB repertoires appeared greater among patients than among healthy donors. In every one of the four CD4+ subsets, TCRB CDR3s were moderately but significantly shorter in Type 1 diabetes patients.

The CDR3 is 16 amino acids. Germline V lookup: CDR1 LGHNA, CDR2 YSLEER. With 2 bases clipped from V and 4 bases from J, the junction kept 4 bases outside the gene matches. Using CD45RO/CCR7/CD25/CD127/CD95/CD27, CD4+ naive, central memory, regulatory and stem cell-like memory cells were sorted. Of the isolated RNA, all was reverse transcribed, and so the sequenced material was expressed TCRB transcripts. Using immunoSEQ multiplex PCR, the repertoire was profiled, and TCRdb retains in-frame clones only, with some absent. This table has some 240,000 clones, 16% appearing once. As concerns this clone: Its antigen is not known.

The chain couples TRBV4-3 to TRBJ1-4, with 10 bases lining up with TRBD1. The sequence came from a young man with type 1 diabetes. The sequenced sample was naive CD4+ T cells from blood. CDR3 sequence (DNA): TGCGCCAGCAGCCAACCAGACAGGGGGCTTAATGAAAAACTGTTTTTT. Encoded protein: CASSQPDRGLNEKLFF.